What follows are 17 T cell receptor beta chains derived from one specimen sequenced in a study of T cell responses to AZD1222 COVID-19 vaccine. Sequencing used immunoSEQ multiplex PCR; TCRdb keeps in-frame clones, though not all of them. The sample carries about 130,000 clones, 93% recorded once. The source material was peripheral blood, sampled on day 0 of AZD1222 vaccination. These receptors were taken from an adult in good health.

The count of this clone is one. This CDR3 is CASSSEAFF. The CDR3 DNA reads TGTGCCAGCAGCTCTGAAGCTTTCTTT. The chain employs TRBV7-9 and TRBJ1-1; no clear D. Trimming took 4 bases from V and 6 from J, leaving 0 bases between them. Germline-derived CDR1 and CDR2 are SEHNR and FQNEAQ (reference sequence). CDR3 length: 9 amino acids.

This clone appeared a single time. V usage is TRBV29-1 and J usage is TRBJ1-2; D is unclear. V was trimmed by 4 bases and J by 0 bases, leaving 12 bases between them. CDR3 length: 14 amino acids. CDR1 is SQVTM, CDR2 ANQGSEA, per germline. This chain's CDR3 is CSVAGVSANYGYTF. The DNA for the CDR3 is TGCAGCGTTGCCGGCGTGTCAGCTAACTATGGCTACACCTTC. The variable domain in full, with the rest retrieved from reference TRBV29-1 and TRBJ1-2, is SAVISQKPSRDICQRGTSLTIQCQVDSQVTMMFWYRQQPGQSLTLIATANQGSEATYESGFVIDKFPISRPNLTFSTLTVSNMSPEDSSIYLCSVAGVSANYGYTFGSGTRLTVV.

This clone was recorded only once. Mismatch with germline at one junction end may stem from a read error. The chain couples TRBV27 to TRBJ1-5; 7 bases align to TRBD1. The CDR3 runs to 15 residues. Germline CDR1 and CDR2: MNHEY and SMNVEV (reference sequence). The CDR3 DNA follows: TGTGCCAGCAGTTTCAGACAGGGTACTGCACAGCCCCGGCATTTT. As protein: CASSFRQGTAQPRHF.

The chain links TRBV12-3 or TRBV12-4 to TRBJ2-7, with a weak D call TRBD1 (6 bases). The CDR3 contains 13 residues. Trimming removed 5 bases at V and 4 bases at J, with 12 bases between. This chain's CDR3 is CASSPTGRYEQYF. DNA of the CDR3: TGTGCCAGCAGTCCCACAGGGAGATACGAGCAGTACTTC.

This rearrangement joins TRBV7-9 to TRBJ1-1; tentatively, D is TRBD1 (6 bases). The CDR3 contains 16 residues. The V gene's germline CDR1 is SEHNR and CDR2 FQNEAQ (reference sequence). Between the trimmed V and J ends, which lost 4 bases and 2 bases, there was a span of 17 bases. Written as DNA, the CDR3 is TGTGCCAGCAGCTCTGGACAGATAACTGTAAACACTGAAGCTTTCTTT. It is translated as CASSSGQITVNTEAFF.

V and J are TRBV29-1 and TRBJ1-2; weak D call: TRBD1 (5 bases). The CDR3 runs to 16 residues. The V end lost 1 base, the J end lost 0 bases, and 15 bases lay between the germline ends. CDR1 is SQVTM, CDR2 ANQGSEA, per germline. The CDR3 spells CSVEANSGYTNYGYTF. The CDR3 DNA reads TGCAGCGTTGAAGCGAACTCAGGGTACACTAACTATGGCTACACCTTC.

The chain links TRBV5-6 to TRBJ1-3; D remains unclear. V lost 0 bases to trimming and J lost 1 base, with 5 bases between them. This CDR3 contains 14 residues. Per the germline V gene, CDR1 is SGHDT and CDR2 is YYEEEE. CDR3 loop: CASSLGGSGNTIYF. In nucleotides, the CDR3 is TGTGCCAGCAGCTTGGGGGGTTCTGGAAACACCATATATTTT.

The chain combines TRBV27 with TRBJ1-1; D is possibly TRBD1 (5 bases). The length of the CDR3 is 13 residues. Germline V gene lookup returns CDR1 MNHEY and CDR2 SMNVEV (reference sequence). Deletions cut 5 bases from V and 3 bases from J, with 10 bases between. The CDR3 sequence: CASSLGAYTEAFF. The CDR3 nucleotides are TGTGCCAGCAGTCTCGGGGCCTACACTGAAGCTTTCTTT.

This chain connects TRBV6-6 to TRBJ1-6; D possibly corresponds to TRBD1 (5 bases). CDR3 size: 14 residues. The V end was cut by 0 bases, the J end by 8 bases, with 8 bases between. Germline assignment: CDR1 MNHNY and CDR2 SVGAGI (reference sequence). The CDR3 DNA sequence: TGTGCCAGCAGTTACTCGGGGCCGGATTCACCCCTCCACTTT. Protein product: CASSYSGPDSPLHF.

The chain joins TRBV4-2 to TRBJ1-2; tentative D call: TRBD1 (5 bases). The germline gives CDR1 LGHNA, CDR2 YNFKEQ. The CDR3 runs to 18 residues. V was cut by 0 bases and J by 0 bases, with 17 bases left in between. CDR3 coding DNA: TGTGCCAGCAGCCAAGAAGGGGCAGGCCCAGGCTCTAACTATGGCTACACCTTC. Translation gives CASSQEGAGPGSNYGYTF.

V and J are TRBV7-9 and TRBJ2-3; no firm D call. V shed 2 bases and J shed 2 bases, with 14 bases lying between them. CDR1 SEHNR and CDR2 FQNEAQ come from the germline V gene (reference sequence). This CDR3 is 16 amino acids long. The CDR3 region has the DNA TGTGCCAGCAGCTTAAGCTACGGGTTTGACACAGATACGCAGTATTTT. Translated, it gives CASSLSYGFDTDTQYF. Variable domain in full (rest from reference TRBV7-9 and TRBJ2-3): DTGVSQNPRHKITKRGQNVTFRCDPISEHNRLYWYRQTLGQGPEFLTYFQNEAQLEKSRLLSDRFSAERPKGSFSTLEIQRTEQGDSAMYLCASSLSYGFDTDTQYFGPGTRLTVL.

The rearrangement links TRBV28 to TRBJ1-2, with TRBD1 as a possible D gene (5 bases). Per germline, CDR1 MDHEN and CDR2 SYDVKM. Trimming took off 4 bases at V and 8 bases at J, with 11 bases between the two ends. The CDR3 loop spans 12 amino acids. CDR3 nucleotide sequence: TGTGCCAGCAGTTGGGGGGAGGGAGGCTACACCTTC. Amino acids: CASSWGEGGYTF.

This chain connects TRBV11-3 to TRBJ2-3; D possibly corresponds to TRBD2 (5 bases). The CDR3 covers 14 residues. Germline V gene data show CDR1 as SGHNT and CDR2 as YENEEA. Trimming removed 5 bases from V and 4 bases from J, with 13 bases in between. The CDR3 DNA reads TGTGCCAGCAGCCTAGGGAGAGTCCCAGATACGCAGTATTTT. Translating it yields CASSLGRVPDTQYF.

The gene calls are TRBV6-5 and TRBJ1-5, with D uncertain. The CDR3 covers 15 residues. Per the germline V gene, CDR1 is MNHEY and CDR2 is SVGAGI. Between the trimmed V and J ends, which lost 5 bases and 5 bases, there was a span of 16 bases. As DNA, the CDR3 is TGTGCCAGCAGTCCCTCCCTTGCCGGTGATCAGCCCCAGCATTTT. Its translation is CASSPSLAGDQPQHF.

The chain joins TRBV28 to TRBJ1-2, with D hard to call. This CDR3 is built from 13 residues. The germline gives CDR1 MDHEN, CDR2 SYDVKM. The ends were cut back, 3 bases at V and 2 bases at J, with 7 bases in the middle. CDR3 sequence reads: CASSLGENYGYTF. In DNA form, the CDR3 reads TGTGCCAGCAGTTTGGGAGAGAACTATGGCTACACCTTC.

The chain employs TRBV7-2 and TRBJ2-7; 8 nucleotides match TRBD2. Per the germline V gene, CDR1 is SGHTA and CDR2 is FQGNSA. Germline trimming cut 5 bases from V and 2 bases from J; bases unmatched to any gene: 8. The CDR3 is 15 residues long. The CDR3, as DNA: TGTGCCAGCAGCGGAAGGTCTAGCGGGCCCTACGAGCAGTACTTC. This gives the protein CASSGRSSGPYEQYF.

This chain joins TRBV5-4 and TRBJ1-4, with D uncertain. Germline V CDR1 and CDR2: SGHNT, YYREEE (reference sequence). The ends were cut back, 1 base at V and 7 bases at J, with 8 bases in the middle. This CDR3 has 13 residues. The CDR3 nucleotides are TGTGCCAGCAGCTTGACCGCAAGTGAAAAACTGTTTTTT. This encodes CASSLTASEKLFF.